This note documents a single T cell receptor (beta chain) sequence. Its antigen is not identified. Sample time point: week 5, during vaccination. Topical imiquimod was applied with each vaccine dose, which held 300 ug of mutant IDH1 20-mer peptide. The data were taken from a study of a mutant IDH1 vaccine in newly diagnosed glioma. The overall study: Commencement of vaccination occurred 4-6 weeks following radiotherapy alone, or concurrently with temozolomide cycles. Treatment recipients were about 62% male and around 38% female, and their mean age was around 40 years. Findings of the study overall: Most patients, approximately 93%, showed vaccine-induced immune responses.

Using immunoSEQ multiplex PCR, the repertoire was profiled, and TCRdb retains in-frame clones only, with some absent. The sample lists some 36,000 clones; roughly 80% were seen once. This TCR derives from a man aged 45-60 years with glioma. The material was PBMCs, obtained from a glioma patient whose treatment included an IDH1 peptide vaccine.

The CDR3 sequence: CASSLVREATEAFF. The DNA for the CDR3 is TGTGCCAGCAGCTTAGTCAGGGAAGCAACTGAAGCTTTCTTT. The genes are TRBV7-9 and TRBJ1-1; possible D gene TRBD1, 5 bases. This CDR3 comprises 14 residues. Trimming removed 1 base from V and 5 bases from J, with 11 bases in between. Germline V lookup: CDR1 SEHNR, CDR2 FQNEAQ (reference sequence).